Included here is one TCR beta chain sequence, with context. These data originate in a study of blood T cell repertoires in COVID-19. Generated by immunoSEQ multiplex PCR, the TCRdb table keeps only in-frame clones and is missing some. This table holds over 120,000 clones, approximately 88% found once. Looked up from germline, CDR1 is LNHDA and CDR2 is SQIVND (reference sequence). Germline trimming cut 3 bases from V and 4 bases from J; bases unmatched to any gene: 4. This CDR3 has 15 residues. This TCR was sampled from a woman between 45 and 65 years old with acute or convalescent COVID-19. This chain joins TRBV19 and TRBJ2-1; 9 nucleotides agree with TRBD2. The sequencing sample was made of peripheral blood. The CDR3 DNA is TGTGCCAGTAGTATCCTAGCGGGGAAATACAATGAGCAGTTCTTC. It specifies CASSILAGKYNEQFF. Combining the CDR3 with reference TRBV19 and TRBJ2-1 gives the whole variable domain DGGITQSPKYLFRKEGQNVTLSCEQNLNHDAMYWYRQDPGQGLRLIYYSQIVNDFQKGDIAEGYSVSREKKESFPLTVTSAQKNPTAFYLCASSILAGKYNEQFFGPGTRLTVL.